The 9 T cell receptor beta chains below were found in one sample sequenced in a study of cytomegalovirus exposure and HLA in healthy donors. Repertoires were generated with immunoSEQ multiplex PCR, while TCRdb's copy carries only in-frame clones and drops some. The sample shows about 160,000 clones, 90% to 97% of them seen only once. The sample was PBMCs. These receptors came from a woman between 18 and 29 years old in good health and CMV-seronegative.

The chain links TRBV14 to TRBJ2-2; no firm D call. V gave up 0 bases and J gave up 1 base, with 3 bases separating them. Germline lookup yields CDR1 SGHDN and CDR2 FVKESK. The CDR3 has 14 residues. The CDR3 region is CASSQDWNTGELFF. The CDR3 DNA is TGTGCCAGCAGCCAAGACTGGAACACCGGGGAGCTGTTTTTT.

The chain has TRBV7-3 and TRBJ1-6; D unresolved. Germline-derived CDR1 and CDR2 are SGHTA and FQGTGA. V was cut by 1 base and J by 0 bases, with 4 bases left in between. The length of the CDR3 is 15 residues. DNA of the CDR3: TGTGCCAGCAGCTTAAGCAGCTCCTATAATTCACCCCTCCACTTT. Encoded protein: CASSLSSSYNSPLHF.

The gene calls are TRBV18 and TRBJ1-2; D is possibly TRBD1 (5 bases). Between the trimmed V and J ends, which lost 2 bases and 7 bases, there was a span of 8 bases. The CDR3 loop spans 12 amino acids. CDR1 is KGHSH and CDR2 is LQKENI in the germline V gene. The CDR3 nucleotides read TGTGCCAGCTCACCATCCCAGGGTGGCTACACCTTC. Its protein product is CASSPSQGGYTF.

This clone has a handful of counts. The chain joins TRBV21-1 to TRBJ1-1. TRBV21-1 is given as a pseudogene. The CDR3 runs 13 residues. In DNA form, the CDR3 reads TGTGCCAGCAGCAAACGGGTCGGCTCTGAAGCTTTCTTT. Protein sequence: CASSKRVGSEAFF.

J is TRBJ1-2 and V is TRBV7-9; 8 bases are a match to TRBD1. CDR3 length: 14 amino acids. Germline CDR1 SEHNR, CDR2 FQNEAQ (reference sequence). V was pared by 5 bases and J by 9 bases, with 11 bases of the junction left unmatched. The CDR3 DNA reads TGTGCCAGCAGCCTTAACTCAGGGGGCCAGAGCTACACCTTC. Translating it yields CASSLNSGGQSYTF.

The chain recombines TRBV15 with TRBJ1-5; no clear D. The germline V and J ends were trimmed by 2 bases and 5 bases, with 19 bases remaining between them. Germline V gene sequence: CDR1 LNHNV, CDR2 YYDKDF (reference sequence). The CDR3 totals 17 residues. For the CDR3, the DNA is TGTGCCACCAGCAGAATAGTTACCCGTCCTGCCGATCAGCCCCAGCATTTT. The encoded protein is CATSRIVTRPADQPQHF.

The chain links TRBV7-2 to TRBJ2-7; a possible D gene is TRBD2 (6 bases). The CDR3 runs 15 residues. CDR1 is SGHTA, CDR2 FQGNSA, per germline. Trimming removed 1 base from V and 1 base from J, with 11 bases in between. The CDR3 loop reads CASSLVGGTSYEQYF. The CDR3 region has the DNA TGTGCCAGCAGCTTAGTTGGGGGGACGTCCTACGAGCAGTACTTC.

The count of this clone is one. The rearrangement uses TRBV6-5 and TRBJ2-7, with a possible D match to TRBD1 (6 bases). With 0 bases removed from V and 0 bases from J, the gap between germline ends came to 12 bases. The germline V gene encodes CDR1 MNHEY and CDR2 SVGAGI. The length of the CDR3 is 16 residues. The CDR3 nucleotides read TGTGCCAGCAGTTACTCCCTGGACAGCTTCTCCTACGAGCAGTACTTC. Protein sequence: CASSYSLDSFSYEQYF.

This sequence joins TRBV30 and TRBJ1-3; 7 bases align to TRBD1. The CDR3 runs 14 residues. Looked up from germline, CDR1 is GTSNPN and CDR2 is SVGIG (reference sequence). V lost 1 base, J lost 2 bases, and 2 bases stayed unmatched. CDR3 DNA sequence: TGTGCCTGGAGTGAGGGGACAGCTGGAAACACCATATATTTT. It translates to CAWSEGTAGNTIYF.